The entry below describes one TCR beta chain. Its cognate antigen is unknown. Other DNA sequences within the sample encode an identical CDR3. This CDR3 is 14 amino acids long. CDR1 is KGHSH and CDR2 is LQKENI in the germline V gene. V lost 3 bases to trimming and J lost 4 bases; unmatched junction nucleotides: 1. The data belong to a study of beta chain features in type 1 diabetes. The authors sorted CD4+ naive, central memory, regulatory and stem cell-like memory cells via CD45RO/CCR7/CD25/CD127/CD95/CD27. Purity exceeding 95% was reached by all sorted populations. All of the isolated RNA was reverse transcribed, so expressed TCRB transcripts were sequenced. Only in-frame clones appear in the TCRdb table, and some are missing; sequencing was by immunoSEQ multiplex PCR. The data hold 200,000 to 300,000 clones, with roughly a tenth observed a single time. Study-level findings and limits: Shorter TCRB CDR3s, moderately but significantly so, marked every one of the four CD4+ subsets in Type 1 diabetes patients. Fewer junction insertions and more nucleotide deletions appeared in type 1 diabetes patients. Over-representation of high TCR-expressing cells was a possible consequence of cDNA sequencing.

V usage is TRBV18 and J usage is TRBJ2-1, with TRBD2 matching 9 bases. The sample consisted of naive CD4+ T cells from blood. This TCR came from a man aged 30 to 39 with type 1 diabetes. CDR3 residues: CASSPSGGYNEQFF. In nucleotides, the CDR3 is TGTGCCAGCTCACCGAGCGGGGGGTACAATGAGCAGTTCTTC.